This TCR beta chain originates from a study of CD8 T cells in ankylosing spondylitis. Study results and caveats: It appeared that ankylosing spondylitis blood was characterized by a TCR beta motif of fewer than ten highly homologous variants. Disease-linked clones displayed a CD8+ phenotype and appeared relatively rarely in peripheral blood.

V was shortened by 4 bases and J by 1 base, with 10 bases between the two germline ends. Germline values: CDR1 SQVTM, CDR2 ANQGSEA. CDR3 size: 14 residues. TCRdb itself ran the 5' RACE reads through MiXCR, one entry per CDR3 protein. This repertoire shows some 800,000 distinct CDR3 sequences, about 10% found once; its top ten account for about 0.5%. This clonotype was counted at least ten times. Its specificity is not known. This TCR was sampled from a male donor with ankylosing spondylitis. The chain is built from TRBV29-1 and TRBJ2-2; D may be TRBD1 (6 bases). The sample was blood, either unsorted or a sorted T cell fraction (not recorded which). CDR3 loop: CSVALDRNTGELFF. The CDR3 DNA sequence: TGCAGCGTTGCCTTGGACAGGAACACCGGGGAGCTGTTTTTT.